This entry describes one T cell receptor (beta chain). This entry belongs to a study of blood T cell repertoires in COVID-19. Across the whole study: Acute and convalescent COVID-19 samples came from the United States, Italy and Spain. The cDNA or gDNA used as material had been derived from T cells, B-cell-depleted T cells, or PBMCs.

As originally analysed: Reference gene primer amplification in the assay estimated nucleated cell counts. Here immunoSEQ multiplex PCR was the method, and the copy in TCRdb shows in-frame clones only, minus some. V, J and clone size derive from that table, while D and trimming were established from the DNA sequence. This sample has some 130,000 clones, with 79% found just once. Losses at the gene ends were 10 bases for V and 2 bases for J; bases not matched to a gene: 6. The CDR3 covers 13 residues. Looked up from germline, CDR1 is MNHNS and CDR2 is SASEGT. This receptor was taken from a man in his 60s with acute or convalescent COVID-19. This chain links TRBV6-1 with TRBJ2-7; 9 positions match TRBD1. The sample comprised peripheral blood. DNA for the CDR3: TGTGCCACCGGGGGGACAGGGACCTACGAGCAGTACTTC. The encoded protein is CATGGTGTYEQYF.